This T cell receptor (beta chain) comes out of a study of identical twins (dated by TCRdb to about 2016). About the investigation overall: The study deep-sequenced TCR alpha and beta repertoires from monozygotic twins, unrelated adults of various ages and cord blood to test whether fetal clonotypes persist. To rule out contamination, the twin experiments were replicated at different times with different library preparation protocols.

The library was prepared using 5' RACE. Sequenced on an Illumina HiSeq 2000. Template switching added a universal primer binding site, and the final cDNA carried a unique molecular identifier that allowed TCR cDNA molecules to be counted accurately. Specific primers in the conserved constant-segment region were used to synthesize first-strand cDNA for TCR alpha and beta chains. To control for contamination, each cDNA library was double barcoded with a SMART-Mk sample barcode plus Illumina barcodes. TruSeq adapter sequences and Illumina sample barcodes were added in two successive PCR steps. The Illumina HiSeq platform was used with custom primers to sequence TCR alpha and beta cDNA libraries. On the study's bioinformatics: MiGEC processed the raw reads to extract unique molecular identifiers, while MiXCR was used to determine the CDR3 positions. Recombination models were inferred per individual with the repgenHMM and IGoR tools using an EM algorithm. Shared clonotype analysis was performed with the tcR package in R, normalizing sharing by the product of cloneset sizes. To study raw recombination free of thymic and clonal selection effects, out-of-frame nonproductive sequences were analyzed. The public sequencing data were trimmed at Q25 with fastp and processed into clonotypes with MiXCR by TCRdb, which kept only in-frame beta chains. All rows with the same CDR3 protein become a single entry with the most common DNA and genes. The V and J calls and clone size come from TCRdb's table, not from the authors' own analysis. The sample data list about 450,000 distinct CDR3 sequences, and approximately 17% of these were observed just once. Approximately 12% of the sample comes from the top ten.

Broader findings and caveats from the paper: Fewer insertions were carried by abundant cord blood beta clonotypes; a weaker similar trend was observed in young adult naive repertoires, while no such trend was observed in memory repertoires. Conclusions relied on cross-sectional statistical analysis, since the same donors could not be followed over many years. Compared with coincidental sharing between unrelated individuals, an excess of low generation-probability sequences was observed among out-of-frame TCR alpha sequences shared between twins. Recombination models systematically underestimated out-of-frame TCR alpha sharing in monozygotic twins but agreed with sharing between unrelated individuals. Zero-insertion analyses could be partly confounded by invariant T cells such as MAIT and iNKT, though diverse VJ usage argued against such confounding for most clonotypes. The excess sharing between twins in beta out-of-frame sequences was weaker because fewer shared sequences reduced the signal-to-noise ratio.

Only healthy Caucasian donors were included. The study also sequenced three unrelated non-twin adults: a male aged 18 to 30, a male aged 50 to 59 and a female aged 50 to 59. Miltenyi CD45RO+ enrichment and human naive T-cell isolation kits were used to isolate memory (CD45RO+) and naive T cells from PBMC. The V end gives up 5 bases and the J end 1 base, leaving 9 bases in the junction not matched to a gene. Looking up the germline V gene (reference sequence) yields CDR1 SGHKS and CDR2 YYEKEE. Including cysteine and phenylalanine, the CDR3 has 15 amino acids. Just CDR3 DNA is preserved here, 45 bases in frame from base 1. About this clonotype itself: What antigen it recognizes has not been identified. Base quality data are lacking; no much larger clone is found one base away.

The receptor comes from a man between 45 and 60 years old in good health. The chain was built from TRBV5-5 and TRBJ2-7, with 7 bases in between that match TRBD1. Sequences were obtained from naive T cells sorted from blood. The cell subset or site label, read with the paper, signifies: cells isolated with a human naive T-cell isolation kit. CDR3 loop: CASSMYLQGSYEQYF. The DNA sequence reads TGTGCCAGCAGTATGTACCTACAGGGGTCCTACGAGCAGTACTTC.